These 12 T cell receptor beta chains were sequenced from one sample in a study of blood T cell repertoires in COVID-19. The data were produced by immunoSEQ multiplex PCR, yet TCRdb's version contains in-frame clones alone and is incomplete. The table records some 180,000 clones, 60% to 85% of them present only once. Sequencing used peripheral blood. These receptors originate from a woman between 45 and 65 years old with active or convalescent COVID-19.

This chain links TRBV4-2 with TRBJ1-2; 8 positions match TRBD1. V lost 0 bases, J lost 6 bases, and 9 bases stayed unmatched. Germline V CDR1 and CDR2: LGHNA, YNFKEQ. The CDR3 sequence is 16 residues long. CDR3 region: CASSQDPLQGDNGYTF. CDR3 sequence (DNA): TGTGCCAGCAGCCAAGATCCACTACAGGGGGATAATGGCTACACCTTC.

V usage is TRBV7-2 and J usage is TRBJ1-1, with TRBD1 matching 7 bases. The trim removed 5 bases at V and 11 bases at J, leaving 11 bases unmatched. The CDR3 has 13 amino acids. Looked up from germline, CDR1 is SGHTA and CDR2 is FQGNSA. This CDR3 is CASSAGQRVGAFF. As DNA, the CDR3 is TGTGCCAGCAGCGCGGGACAGAGGGTCGGGGCTTTCTTT.

This chain joins TRBV7-7 and TRBJ2-3, with D possibly matching TRBD2 (5 bases). V dropped 4 bases and J dropped 0 bases, with 17 bases sitting between them. The CDR3 loop spans 17 amino acids. Germline V gives CDR1 SSHAT, CDR2 FNYEAQ (reference sequence). The CDR3 DNA follows: TGTGCCAGCAGCTCCCCGGACGGGAATCCTAGCACAGATACGCAGTATTTT. This sequence encodes CASSSPDGNPSTDTQYF.

The genes are TRBV28 and TRBJ1-1; D is unresolved. Germline values: CDR1 MDHEN, CDR2 SYDVKM. This CDR3 region has 14 residues. Between the trimmed V and J ends, which lost 3 bases and 12 bases, there was a span of 20 bases. DNA for the CDR3: TGTGCCAGCAGTTTGGTCCACCTGACGGCGGCCCCTTTCTTT. This sequence encodes CASSLVHLTAAPFF.

The chain uses TRBV4-3 and TRBJ1-5; 7 nucleotides line up with TRBD1. Per the germline V gene, CDR1 is LGHNA and CDR2 is YSLEER. The CDR3 runs to 17 residues. J was trimmed by 0 bases and V by 3 bases; bases with no gene match: 8. The CDR3 here is CASSQDLTGLSNQPQHF. CDR3 DNA: TGCGCCAGCAGCCAGGACTTGACAGGGCTTAGCAATCAGCCCCAGCATTTT.

This clone was detected only a few times. The genes are TRBV9 and TRBJ1-3; 7 bases are shared with TRBD1. There are 16 residues in the CDR3. The V segment lost 3 bases and the J segment 4 bases; nucleotides outside the gene matches: 10. Germline V gene sequence: CDR1 SGDLS, CDR2 YYNGEE. The CDR3 spells CASSGQGGGEGNTIYF. In nucleotides, the CDR3 is TGTGCCAGCAGCGGCCAAGGAGGGGGCGAAGGAAACACCATATATTTT.

This chain joins TRBV6-2 or TRBV6-3 and TRBJ2-7, with 7 bases identical to TRBD1. CDR1 is MNHEY and CDR2 is SVGEGT in the germline V gene. After removal of 5 bases from V and 0 bases from J, the junction contained 10 bases not matched to a gene. The CDR3 loop spans 16 amino acids. CDR3 coding DNA: TGTGCCAGCAGTACAGGGACAGACGAAGTCTCCTACGAGCAGTACTTC. This sequence encodes CASSTGTDEVSYEQYF.

In DNA, the CDR3 is TGTGCCAGCAGTTTAGGGTTAACAGGGGGCCGCCAGTATCCCGTTTACTATGGCTACACCTTC. It codes for CASSLGLTGGRQYPVYYGYTF. J is TRBJ1-2 and V is TRBV28, with TRBD1 matching 9 bases. The V and J ends lost 2 bases and 3 bases, in that order; junction bases with no gene match: 22. This CDR3 comprises 21 residues. The V gene's germline CDR1 is MDHEN and CDR2 SYDVKM.

The chain recombines TRBV14 with TRBJ2-5; 10 positions agree with TRBD1. The CDR3 contains 14 residues. V shed 3 bases and J 5 bases; nucleotides not matched to a gene: 3. Germline CDR1 SGHDN, CDR2 FVKESK. The DNA of the CDR3 is TGTGCCAGCAGCCATGGGGACAGGGGTGAGACCCAGTACTTC. Translated: CASSHGDRGETQYF. Drawing the rest from reference TRBV14 and TRBJ2-5, the complete variable domain is EAGVTQFPSHSVIEKGQTVTLRCDPISGHDNLYWYRRVMGKEIKFLLHFVKESKQDESGMPNNRFLAERTGGTYSTLKVQPAELEDSGVYFCASSHGDRGETQYFGPGTRLLVL.

The V and J genes are TRBV28 and TRBJ2-3, with D possibly matching TRBD2 (6 bases). The V gene lost 3 bases and the J gene lost 2 bases, with 18 bases spanning the gap. The germline gives CDR1 MDHEN, CDR2 SYDVKM. CDR3 length: 17 amino acids. The CDR3 bases are TGTGCCAGCAGTTTTGGGACGGGAGATCCCCCCACAGATACGCAGTATTTT. Translating it yields CASSFGTGDPPTDTQYF.

This clone came up once. The chain is built from TRBV5-6 and TRBJ1-1; TRBD1 is a possible D gene (5 bases). V was clipped by 1 base and J by 0 bases, with 7 bases between them. The CDR3 spans 14 residues. The germline gives CDR1 SGHDT, CDR2 YYEEEE. The CDR3 DNA reads as TGTGCCAGCAGCTTGACAGGATTGAACACTGAAGCTTTCTTT. This codes for CASSLTGLNTEAFF.

The rearrangement joins TRBV9 to TRBJ2-7; 9 bases are a match to TRBD1. Germline-derived CDR1 and CDR2 are SGDLS and YYNGEE. The V gene end was trimmed by 3 bases and the J gene end by 5 bases; junction bases not matched to a gene: 6. CDR3 size: 14 residues. The CDR3 region is CASSGRDRDHEQYF. For the CDR3, the DNA is TGTGCCAGCAGCGGTCGGGACAGGGACCACGAGCAGTACTTC.